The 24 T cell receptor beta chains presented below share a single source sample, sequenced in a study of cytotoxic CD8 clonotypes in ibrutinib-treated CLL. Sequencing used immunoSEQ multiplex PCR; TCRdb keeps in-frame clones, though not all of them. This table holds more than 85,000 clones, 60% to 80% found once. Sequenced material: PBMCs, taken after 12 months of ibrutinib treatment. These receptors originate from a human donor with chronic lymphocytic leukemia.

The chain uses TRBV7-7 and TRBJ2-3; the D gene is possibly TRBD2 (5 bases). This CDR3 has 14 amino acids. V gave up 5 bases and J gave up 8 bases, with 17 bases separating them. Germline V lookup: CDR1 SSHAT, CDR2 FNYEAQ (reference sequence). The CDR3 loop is CASSRLVGGGTQYF. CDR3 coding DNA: TGTGCCAGCAGCCGCTTAGTAGGAGGAGGTACGCAGTATTTT.

CDR3: CAWSVPGSYNSPLHF. The CDR3 nucleotides read TGTGCCTGGAGTGTACCAGGTTCTTATAATTCACCCCTCCACTTT. The rearrangement links TRBV30 to TRBJ1-6, with unresolved D. CDR1 and CDR2 (germline): GTSNPN, SVGIG (reference sequence). This CDR3 spans 15 amino acids. The V end was cut by 0 bases, the J end by 4 bases, with 10 bases between.

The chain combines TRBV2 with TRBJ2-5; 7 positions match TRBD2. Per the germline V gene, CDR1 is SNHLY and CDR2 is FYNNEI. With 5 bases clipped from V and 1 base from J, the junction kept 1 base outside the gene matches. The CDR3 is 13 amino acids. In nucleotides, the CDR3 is TGTGCCAGCAGTCCGGGAGGCCAAGAGACCCAGTACTTC. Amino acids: CASSPGGQETQYF.

CDR3 residues: CATSLHREDYYGYTF. The CDR3, as DNA: TGTGCCACCAGCTTGCACAGGGAAGACTACTATGGCTACACCTTC. The chain has TRBV15 and TRBJ1-2; D perhaps matches TRBD1 (6 bases). The V and J ends lost 5 bases and 3 bases respectively, with 16 bases between them. The germline gives CDR1 LNHNV, CDR2 YYDKDF (reference sequence). This CDR3 has 15 amino acids.

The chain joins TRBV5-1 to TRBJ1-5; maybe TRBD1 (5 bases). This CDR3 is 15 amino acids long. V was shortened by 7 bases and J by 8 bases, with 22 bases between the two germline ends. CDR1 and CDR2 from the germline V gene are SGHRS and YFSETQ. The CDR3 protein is CASRNYWGVEKPQHF. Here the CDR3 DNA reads TGCGCCAGCCGCAATTACTGGGGGGTGGAAAAGCCCCAGCATTTT.

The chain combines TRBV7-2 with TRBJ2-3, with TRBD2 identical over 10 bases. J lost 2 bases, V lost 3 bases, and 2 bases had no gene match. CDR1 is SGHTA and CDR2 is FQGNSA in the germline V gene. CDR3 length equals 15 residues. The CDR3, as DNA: TGTGCCAGCAGCTTCAGCGGGGGGGCCACAGATACGCAGTATTTT. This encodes CASSFSGGATDTQYF.

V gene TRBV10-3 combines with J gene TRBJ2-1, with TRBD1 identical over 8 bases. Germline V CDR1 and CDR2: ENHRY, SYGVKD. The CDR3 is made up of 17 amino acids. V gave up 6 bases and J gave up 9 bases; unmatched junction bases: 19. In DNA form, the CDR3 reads TGTGCCATCAGCCCGAGCGTCGGACAGGGCAGTCGTGGTGAGCAGTTCTTC. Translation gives CAISPSVGQGSRGEQFF.

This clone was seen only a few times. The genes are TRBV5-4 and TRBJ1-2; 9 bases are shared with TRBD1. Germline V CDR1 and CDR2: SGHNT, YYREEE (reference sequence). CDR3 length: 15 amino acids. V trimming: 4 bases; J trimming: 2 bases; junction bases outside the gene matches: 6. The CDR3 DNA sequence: TGTGCCAGCAGCGGAGAGGGGACAGGGAACTATGGCTACACCTTC. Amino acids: CASSGEGTGNYGYTF.

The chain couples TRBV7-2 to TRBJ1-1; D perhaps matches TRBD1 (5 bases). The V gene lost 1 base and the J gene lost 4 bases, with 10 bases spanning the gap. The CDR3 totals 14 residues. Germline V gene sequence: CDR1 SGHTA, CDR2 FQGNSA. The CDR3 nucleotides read TGTGCCAGCAGCTTAGTTTCGGGGGGCACTGAAGCTTTCTTT. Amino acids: CASSLVSGGTEAFF.

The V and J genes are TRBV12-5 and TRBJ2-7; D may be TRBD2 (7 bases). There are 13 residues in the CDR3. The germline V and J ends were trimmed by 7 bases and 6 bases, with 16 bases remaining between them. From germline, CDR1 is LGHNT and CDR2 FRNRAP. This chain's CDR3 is CASVSRGGIEQYF. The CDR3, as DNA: TGTGCTAGTGTGAGCAGGGGAGGGATCGAGCAGTACTTC. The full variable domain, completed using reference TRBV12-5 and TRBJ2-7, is DARVTQTPRHKVTEMGQEVTMRCQPILGHNTVFWYRQTMMQGLELLAYFRNRAPLDDSGMPKDRFSAEMPDATLATLKIQPSEPRDSAVYFCASVSRGGIEQYFGPGTRLTVT.

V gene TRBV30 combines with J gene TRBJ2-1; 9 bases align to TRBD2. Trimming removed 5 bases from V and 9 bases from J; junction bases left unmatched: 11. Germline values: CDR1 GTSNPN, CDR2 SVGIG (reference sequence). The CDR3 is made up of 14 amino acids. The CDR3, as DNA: TGTGCCTGGGACGGCGGGGGGGCCCGTAGTGAGCAGTTCTTC. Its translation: CAWDGGGARSEQFF.

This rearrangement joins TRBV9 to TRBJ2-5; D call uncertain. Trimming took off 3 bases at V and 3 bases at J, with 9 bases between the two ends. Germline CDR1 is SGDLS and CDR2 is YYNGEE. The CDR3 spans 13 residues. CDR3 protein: CASSAHPEETQYF. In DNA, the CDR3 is TGTGCCAGCAGCGCCCATCCGGAAGAGACCCAGTACTTC.

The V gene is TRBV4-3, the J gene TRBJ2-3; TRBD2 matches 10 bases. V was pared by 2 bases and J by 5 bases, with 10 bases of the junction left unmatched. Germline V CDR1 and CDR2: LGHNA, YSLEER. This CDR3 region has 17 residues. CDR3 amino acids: CASSQRASGGMLDTQYF. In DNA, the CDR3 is TGCGCCAGCAGCCAACGGGCTAGCGGGGGCATGTTAGATACGCAGTATTTT.

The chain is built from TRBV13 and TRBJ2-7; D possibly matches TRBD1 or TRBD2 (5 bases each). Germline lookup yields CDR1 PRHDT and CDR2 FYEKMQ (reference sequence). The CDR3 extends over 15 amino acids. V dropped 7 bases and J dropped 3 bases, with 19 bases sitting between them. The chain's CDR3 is CASKIRGQADYEQYF. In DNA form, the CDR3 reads TGTGCCAGCAAAATAAGGGGCCAAGCGGACTACGAGCAGTACTTC. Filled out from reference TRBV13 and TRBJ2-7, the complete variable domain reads AAGVIQSPRHLIKEKRETATLKCYPIPRHDTVYWYQQGPGQDPQFLISFYEKMQSDKGSIPDRFSAQQFSDYHSELNMSSLELGDSALYFCASKIRGQADYEQYFGPGTRLTVT.

As DNA, the CDR3 is TGTGCCAGCACCACCGGACCTCGATTGATAAAGTCTGGGGCCAACGTCCTGACTTTC. This sequence encodes CASTTGPRLIKSGANVLTF. This chain uses TRBV9 with TRBJ2-6; D uncertain. Germline lookup yields CDR1 SGDLS and CDR2 YYNGEE. The CDR3 length is 19 residues. The ends were cut back, 6 bases at V and 1 base at J, with 23 bases in the middle. The variable domain in full, with the rest retrieved from reference TRBV9 and TRBJ2-6, is DSGVTQTPKHLITATGQRVTLRCSPRSGDLSVYWYQQSLDQGLQFLIQYYNGEERAKGNILERFSAQQFPDLHSELNLSSLELGDSALYFCASTTGPRLIKSGANVLTFGAGSRLTVL.

The CDR3 DNA reads TGTGCCGTAGCCGAGGGGGCTCGAGCTTTCTTT. Its protein is CAVAEGARAFF. The chain combines TRBV6-5 with TRBJ1-1; 7 bases map to TRBD1. The CDR3 sequence is 11 residues long. Germline V CDR1 and CDR2: MNHEY, SVGAGI. V lost 11 bases and J lost 10; bases outside the gene matches: 10.

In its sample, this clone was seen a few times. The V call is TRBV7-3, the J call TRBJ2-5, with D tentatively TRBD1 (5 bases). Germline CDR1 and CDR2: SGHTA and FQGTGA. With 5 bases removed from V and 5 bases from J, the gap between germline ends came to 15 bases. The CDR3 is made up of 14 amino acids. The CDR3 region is CASSPKGFGETQYF. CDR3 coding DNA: TGTGCCAGCAGCCCTAAGGGGTTTGGGGAGACCCAGTACTTC.

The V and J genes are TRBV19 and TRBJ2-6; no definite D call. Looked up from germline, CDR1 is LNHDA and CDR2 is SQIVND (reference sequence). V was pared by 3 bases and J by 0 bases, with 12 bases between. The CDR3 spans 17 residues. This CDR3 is CASSIPGYNSGANVLTF. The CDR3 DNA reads TGTGCCAGTAGTATCCCCGGGTACAACTCTGGGGCCAACGTCCTGACTTTC.

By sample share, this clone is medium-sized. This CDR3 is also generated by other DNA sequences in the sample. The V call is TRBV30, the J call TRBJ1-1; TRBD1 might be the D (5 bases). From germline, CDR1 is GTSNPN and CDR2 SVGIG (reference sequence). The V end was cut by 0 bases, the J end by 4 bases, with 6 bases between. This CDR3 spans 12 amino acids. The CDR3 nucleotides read TGTGCCTGGAGTGTAACAGGCACTGAAGCTTTCTTT. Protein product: CAWSVTGTEAFF.

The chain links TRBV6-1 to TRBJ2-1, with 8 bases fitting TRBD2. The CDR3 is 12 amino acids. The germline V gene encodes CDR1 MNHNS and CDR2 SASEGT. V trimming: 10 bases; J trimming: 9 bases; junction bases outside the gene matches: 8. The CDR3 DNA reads TGTGCCACCCGGGGGGGGACCGGTGAGCAGTTCTTC. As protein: CATRGGTGEQFF.

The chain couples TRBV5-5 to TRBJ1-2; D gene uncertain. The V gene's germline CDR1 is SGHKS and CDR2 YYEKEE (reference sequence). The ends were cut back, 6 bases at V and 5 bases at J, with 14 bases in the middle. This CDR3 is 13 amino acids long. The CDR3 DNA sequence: TGTGCCAGCAAGGAGGCTGAAAAGTATGGCTACACCTTC. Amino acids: CASKEAEKYGYTF. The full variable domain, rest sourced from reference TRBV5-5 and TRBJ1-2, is DAGVTQSPTHLIKTRGQQVTLRCSPISGHKSVSWYQQVLGQGPQFIFQYYEKEERGRGNFPDRFSARQFPNYSSELNVNALLLGDSALYLCASKEAEKYGYTFGSGTRLTVV.

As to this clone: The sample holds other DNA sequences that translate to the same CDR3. DNA for the CDR3: TGTGCCAGCAGCTTGGTAGGTTACGAGCAGTACTTC. Its translation is CASSLVGYEQYF. V is TRBV5-4 and J is TRBJ2-7; D ambiguous. This CDR3 comprises 12 residues. The V end was cut by 0 bases, the J end by 4 bases, with 5 bases between. Germline lookup yields CDR1 SGHNT and CDR2 YYREEE (reference sequence).

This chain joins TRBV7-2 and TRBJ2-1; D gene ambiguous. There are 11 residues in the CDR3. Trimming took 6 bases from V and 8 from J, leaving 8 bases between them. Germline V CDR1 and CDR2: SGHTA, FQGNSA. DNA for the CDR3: TGTGCCAGCAGTTTGATCTATGAGCAGTTCTTC. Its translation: CASSLIYEQFF.

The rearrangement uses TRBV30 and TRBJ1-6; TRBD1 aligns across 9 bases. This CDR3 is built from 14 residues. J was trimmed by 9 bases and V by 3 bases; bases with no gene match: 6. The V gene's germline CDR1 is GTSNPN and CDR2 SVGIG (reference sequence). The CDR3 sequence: CAWSFPQGASPLHF. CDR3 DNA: TGTGCCTGGAGCTTCCCACAGGGGGCTTCACCCCTCCACTTT. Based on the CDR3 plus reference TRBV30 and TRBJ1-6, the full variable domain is SQTIHQWPATLVQPVGSPLSLECTVEGTSNPNLYWYRQAAGRGLQLLFYSVGIGQISSEVPQNLSASRPQDRQFILSSKKLLLSDSGFYLCAWSFPQGASPLHFGNGTRLTVT.